The T cell receptor beta chain described here comes from a study of graft-versus-host responses after intestinal transplantation. The overall study: Each patient got anti-thymocyte globulin induction, then tacrolimus and steroids for around three years.

Study outcomes and limitations: Present in recipient marrow, GvH clones included some that appeared first in ileum or blood.

TCRdb's table, derived via immunoSEQ multiplex PCR, lists solely in-frame clones and lacks some. The data hold 85,000 to 100,000 clones, with roughly 90% observed a single time. Details on this clone: Its antigen is not known.

This material consisted of unstimulated CD4+ T cells sorted from spleen or lymph node cells, taken before intestinal transplant. This receptor was identified in a human donor who received an intestinal transplant.

CDR3 region: CASSLVDREGEAFF. Written as DNA, the CDR3 is TGTGCCAGCAGCTTAGTGGACAGGGAGGGTGAAGCTTTCTTT. The chain carries TRBV7-8 and TRBJ1-1, with 8 positions matching TRBD1. J gave up 7 bases and V 1 base, and 5 bases lay outside the gene matches. CDR1 is SGHVS, CDR2 FQNEAQ, per germline. CDR3 length equals 14 residues. The full variable domain, rest sourced from reference TRBV7-8 and TRBJ1-1, is GAGVSQSPRYKVAKRGQDVALRCDPISGHVSLFWYQQALGQGPEFLTYFQNEAQLDKSGLPSDRFFAERPEGSVSTLKIQRTQQEDSAVYLCASSLVDREGEAFFGQGTRLTVV.